This is a list of T cell receptor beta chains from one sample in a study of cytomegalovirus exposure and HLA in healthy donors. Assay used: immunoSEQ multiplex PCR; TCRdb lists only in-frame clones, some missing. The specimen's table records 65,000 to 90,000 clones. The sample consisted of PBMCs. Every receptor here comes from a man between 40 and 49 years old in good health and CMV-seronegative. Each CDR3 is given with its conserved first and last residue. Each record gives: D gene, J gene, V gene, CDR3 protein, CDR3 DNA. The D gene is left open where the match is weak.

>NA|TRBJ2-5|TRBV4-2
CASSPLEEGMGTQYF
TGTGCCAGCAGCCCCCTGGAGGAAGGCATGGGGACCCAGTACTTC
>TRBD1|TRBJ2-6|TRBV18
CASTRDRVRAGANVLTF
TGTGCCAGCACACGGGACAGGGTGCGGGCTGGGGCCAACGTCCTGACTTTC
>TRBD2|TRBJ2-3|TRBV18
CASSATRTSADTQYF
TGTGCCAGCTCAGCTACGCGGACTAGCGCAGATACGCAGTATTTT
>TRBD1|TRBJ2-7|TRBV11-2
CASSLVDRVRDEQYF
TGTGCCAGCAGCTTAGTGGACAGGGTTAGGGACGAGCAGTACTTC
>TRBD1|TRBJ2-7|TRBV4-1
CASSQVTGGPYEQYF
TGCGCCAGCAGCCAAGTTACAGGGGGGCCCTACGAGCAGTACTTC
>NA|TRBJ1-1|TRBV28
CASSWGQNNPEAFF
TGTGCCAGCAGCTGGGGGCAGAATAACCCTGAAGCTTTCTTT
>NA|TRBJ1-4|TRBV7-8
CASSLAVGRGQEKLFF
TGTGCCAGCAGCTTAGCCGTCGGTAGGGGTCAGGAAAAACTGTTTTTT
>NA|TRBJ1-2|TRBV6-5
CASSYSQDNYGYTF
TGTGCCAGCAGTTACTCGCAGGATAACTATGGCTACACCTTC
>TRBD1|TRBJ2-7|TRBV5-1
CASSLGSGGSHEQYF
TGCGCCAGCTCCTTGGGGTCAGGGGGCAGCCACGAGCAGTACTTC
>TRBD1|TRBJ1-5|TRBV30
CAWRDREYSNQPQHF
TGTGCCTGGAGGGACAGGGAGTATAGCAATCAGCCCCAGCATTTT
>TRBD2|TRBJ2-7|TRBV6-1
CASRRGGANYEQYF
TGTGCCAGCAGACGGGGAGGGGCTAACTACGAGCAGTACTTC
>TRBD1|TRBJ1-1|TRBV25-1
CASSGQGIYTEAFF
TGTGCCAGCAGTGGACAGGGGATTTACACTGAAGCTTTCTTT
>NA|TRBJ1-2|TRBV5-1
CASSTTTQATNYGYTF
TGCGCCAGCAGCACCACGACGCAGGCTACGAACTATGGCTACACCTTC
>TRBD2|TRBJ2-4|TRBV11-2
CASSLGLAAKNIQYF
TGTGCCAGCAGCTTAGGACTAGCTGCCAAAAACATTCAGTACTTC
>NA|TRBJ1-1|TRBV19
CATEAQKGTEAFF
TGTGCCACCGAAGCCCAGAAGGGGACTGAAGCTTTCTTT
>NA|TRBJ2-2|TRBV9
CASRGGGRVNTGELFF
TGTGCCAGCAGAGGTGGTGGCCGGGTAAACACCGGGGAGCTGTTTTTT
>TRBD1|TRBJ1-1|TRBV7-2
CASSLGSGGTEAFF
TGTGCCAGCAGCTTAGGTTCAGGGGGGACTGAAGCTTTCTTT
>TRBD1|TRBJ1-2|TRBV6-5
CASSYHEGTGIYGYTF
TGTGCCAGCAGTTACCACGAAGGGACAGGGATCTATGGCTACACCTTC
>TRBD1|TRBJ1-5|TRBV9
CASSVDGTDNQPQHF
TGTGCCAGCAGCGTAGACGGGACAGATAATCAGCCCCAGCATTTT
>NA|TRBJ2-5|TRBV4-1
CAGSQGEGRRETQYF
TGCGCCGGCAGCCAAGGAGAGGGGAGGCGGGAGACCCAGTACTTC
>TRBD1|TRBJ1-6|TRBV28
CASSFWGQVASPLHF
TGTGCCAGCAGTTTCTGGGGACAGGTGGCTTCACCCCTCCACTTT
>TRBD1|TRBJ2-1|TRBV7-6
CASSLGGTGFGNEQFF
TGTGCCAGCAGCTTAGGCGGGACAGGGTTCGGAAATGAGCAGTTCTTC